This entry lists 24 T cell receptor beta chains sequenced from one sample in a study of T cell repertoires in cytomegalovirus infection. From the reads, TCRdb called clonotypes with MiXCR, one entry per CDR3 protein. The repertoire holds 250,000 or so distinct CDR3 sequences, more than 9% seen once, with 1.5% to 2% in the top ten. The sequencing sample was made of PBMCs. These receptors all stem from a human donor in good health (CMV status not recorded). Some clones in this sample may be carry-over from other donors' samples.

There are many counts of this clonotype. The chain recombines TRBV30 with TRBJ1-5; 7 bases fit TRBD1. The CDR3 is 14 amino acids. CDR1 GTSNPN and CDR2 SVGIG come from the germline V gene (reference sequence). The V segment lost 2 bases and the J segment 3 bases; nucleotides outside the gene matches: 4. CDR3 bases: TGTGCCTGGAGTTCGACAGGGTTCAATCAGCCCCAGCATTTT. Protein: CAWSSTGFNQPQHF.

The chain links TRBV4-2 to TRBJ2-5; TRBD2 might be the D (6 bases). V was pared by 0 bases and J by 5 bases, with 22 bases between. CDR1 is LGHNA and CDR2 is YNFKEQ in the germline V gene. The CDR3 is 18 residues long. The CDR3 region is CASSQEVHGGLPGETQYF. CDR3 DNA sequence: TGTGCCAGCAGCCAAGAGGTCCACGGGGGACTCCCGGGGGAGACCCAGTACTTC.

This clonotype showed up many times. This sequence joins TRBV30 and TRBJ2-1; D gene ambiguous. Germline CDR1 is GTSNPN and CDR2 is SVGIG (reference sequence). V shed 1 base and J shed 9 bases, with 10 bases lying between them. The CDR3 is 12 residues long. CDR3 in amino acids: CAWSDLEAEQFF. The CDR3, as DNA: TGTGCCTGGAGTGATCTAGAAGCTGAGCAGTTCTTC.

This clonotype showed up many times. The rearrangement joins TRBV7-3 to TRBJ2-1, with 9 bases fitting TRBD2. This CDR3 has 16 residues. J gave up 9 bases and V 2 bases, and 11 bases lay outside the gene matches. Germline loops: CDR1 SGHTA, CDR2 FQGTGA. CDR3 nucleotide sequence: TGTGCCAGCAGCTTAGTTAGGGCGGGGGGGCGTAGTGAGCAGTTCTTC. Amino acids: CASSLVRAGGRSEQFF.

This clonotype showed up many times. This chain connects TRBV19 to TRBJ2-7, with 8 bases fitting TRBD1. V dropped 4 bases and J dropped 3; count of bases not matched to a gene: 2. This CDR3 contains 13 residues. Germline V lookup: CDR1 LNHDA, CDR2 SQIVND (reference sequence). The CDR3 reads CASSTGQGYEQYF. The CDR3 region has the DNA TGTGCCAGTAGTACCGGACAGGGCTACGAGCAGTACTTC.

This clonotype came up many times. The rearrangement joins TRBV7-2 to TRBJ2-3; D gene unclear. The germline gives CDR1 SGHTA, CDR2 FQGNSA. V was shortened by 5 bases and J by 3 bases, with 12 bases between the two germline ends. There are 14 residues in the CDR3. The CDR3 sequence is CASSPRTETDTQYF. CDR3 in DNA: TGTGCCAGCAGCCCGCGGACGGAGACAGATACGCAGTATTTT.

This clonotype was observed many times. The chain joins TRBV7-2 to TRBJ2-4, with D perhaps matching TRBD1 (5 bases). Germline-derived CDR1 and CDR2 are SGHTA and FQGNSA. The ends were cut back, 2 bases at V and 1 base at J, with 12 bases in the middle. The CDR3 runs 16 residues. CDR3 region: CASSLQSGAAKNIQYF. In DNA form, the CDR3 reads TGTGCCAGCAGCTTACAAAGTGGGGCGGCCAAAAACATTCAGTACTTC.

This clonotype was seen more than once but under ten times. The CDR3 sequence is CASSAGLAEHNEQFF. CDR3 DNA sequence: TGTGCCAGCAGCGCAGGACTAGCGGAGCACAATGAGCAGTTCTTC. The chain is built from TRBV9 and TRBJ2-1; 10 nucleotides line up with TRBD2. CDR3 length: 15 residues. V trimming: 3 bases; J trimming: 5 bases; junction bases outside the gene matches: 5. The germline gives CDR1 SGDLS, CDR2 YYNGEE. The full variable domain, rest sourced from reference TRBV9 and TRBJ2-1, is DSGVTQTPKHLITATGQRVTLRCSPRSGDLSVYWYQQSLDQGLQFLIQYYNGEERAKGNILERFSAQQFPDLHSELNLSSLELGDSALYFCASSAGLAEHNEQFFGPGTRLTVL.

A word on this clonotype: Without the conserved terminal phenylalanine or tryptophan, this CDR3 likely stems from a read error. The rearrangement uses TRBV28 and TRBJ1-5; D gene ambiguous. The germline V gene has CDR1 MDHEN and CDR2 SYDVKM. V was cut by 5 bases and J by 4 bases, with 6 bases left in between. This CDR3 has 12 amino acids. CDR3 DNA: TGTGCCAGCAGTCGGGCAAATCAGCCCCAGCATTCT. This encodes CASSRANQPQHS.

For this clonotype: The conserved phenylalanine or tryptophan normally closing the CDR3 is absent here, so this likely arose from a read error. CDR3 sequence reads: CASSVPSGGVNEQYS. In nucleotides, the CDR3 is TGCGCCAGCAGCGTACCAAGCGGGGGGGTCAACGAGCAGTACTCC. V and J are TRBV5-1 and TRBJ2-7; 10 bases fit TRBD2. The germline V gene encodes CDR1 SGHRS and CDR2 YFSETQ. CDR3 length: 15 amino acids. The ends lost 4 bases at V and 5 bases at J; junction bases unmatched: 9.

This clonotype was picked up many times. CDR3 bases: TGTGCCAGCAGCTTAGCTTCGAGTTTCCAAGAGACCCAGTACTTC. It specifies CASSLASSFQETQYF. This chain uses TRBV7-2 with TRBJ2-5; D unresolved. V dropped 0 bases and J dropped 1 base, with 9 bases sitting between them. The CDR3 is 15 amino acids. Germline assignment: CDR1 SGHTA and CDR2 FQGNSA.

V and J are TRBV5-1 and TRBJ2-6; D is unclear. This CDR3 has 14 amino acids. Germline assignment: CDR1 SGHRS and CDR2 YFSETQ. Deletions cut 4 bases from V and 0 bases from J, with 5 bases between. CDR3 region: CASSNSSGANVLTF. In DNA form, the CDR3 reads TGCGCCAGCAGCAACAGCTCTGGGGCCAACGTCCTGACTTTC. Based on the CDR3 plus reference TRBV5-1 and TRBJ2-6, the full variable domain is KAGVTQTPRYLIKTRGQQVTLSCSPISGHRSVSWYQQTPGQGLQFLFEYFSETQRNKGNFPGRFSGRQFSNSRSEMNVSTLELGDSALYLCASSNSSGANVLTFGAGSRLTVL.

This clonotype was counted once. The chain is built from TRBV7-2 and TRBJ2-5, with 9 bases matching TRBD1. The CDR3 runs 15 residues. The junction had 13 bases not matched to a gene; V was cut back by 8 bases and J by 6 bases. The germline gives CDR1 SGHTA, CDR2 FQGNSA. The CDR3 DNA reads as TGTGCCAGCGAAAGAACAGGGGGCGCGGACCAGACCCAGTACTTC. Translation: CASERTGGADQTQYF.

This clonotype was counted a few times. The chain has TRBV18 and TRBJ2-2, with D perhaps matching TRBD2 (5 bases). From germline, CDR1 is KGHSH and CDR2 LQKENI. CDR3 length: 15 amino acids. The V gene lost 3 bases and the J gene lost 1 base, with 9 bases spanning the gap. The CDR3 is CASSPLSGNTGELFF. For the CDR3, the DNA is TGTGCCAGCTCACCCCTAAGCGGGAACACCGGGGAGCTGTTTTTT.

This clonotype came up many times. J is TRBJ2-3 and V is TRBV10-3; D call uncertain. This CDR3 has 13 residues. The germline V and J ends were trimmed by 10 bases and 1 base, with 12 bases remaining between them. The germline V gene encodes CDR1 ENHRY and CDR2 SYGVKD. The CDR3 protein is CATEKDRTDTQYF. CDR3 coding DNA: TGTGCCACCGAAAAGGACCGCACAGATACGCAGTATTTT.

This clonotype has a count of ten or more. This chain joins TRBV7-2 and TRBJ2-1, with 10 bases aligning to TRBD2. Germline V gives CDR1 SGHTA, CDR2 FQGNSA. This CDR3 is built from 15 residues. With 3 bases clipped from V and 4 bases from J, the junction kept 3 bases outside the gene matches. CDR3: CASSLPGLAYNEQFF. CDR3 sequence (DNA): TGTGCCAGCAGCTTGCCGGGACTAGCGTACAATGAGCAGTTCTTC.

This clonotype has a count of ten or more. The V call is TRBV7-2, the J call TRBJ1-6; unclear D gene. CDR3 length: 14 residues. V lost 3 bases and J 5 bases, leaving 8 bases between the germline ends. Germline loops: CDR1 SGHTA, CDR2 FQGNSA. CDR3 DNA: TGTGCCAGCAGCTTCGTACAGAATAATTCACCCCTCCACTTT. Encoded protein: CASSFVQNNSPLHF.

Ten or more counts support this clonotype. DNA of the CDR3: TGTGCCAGCAGCCGACCACTAGGGGCGGCCAAAAACATTCAGTACTTC. Translation gives CASSRPLGAAKNIQYF. The chain couples TRBV7-2 to TRBJ2-4; the D call may be TRBD1 or TRBD2 (5 bases each). CDR1 and CDR2 (germline): SGHTA, FQGNSA. This CDR3 spans 16 amino acids. V was cut by 5 bases and J by 1 base, with 15 bases left in between.

The chain joins TRBV28 to TRBJ1-5, with 9 bases identical to TRBD1. The J segment lost 6 bases and the V segment lost 5 bases, leaving 8 bases of the junction unmatched. This CDR3 spans 15 amino acids. Germline CDR1 reads MDHEN; CDR2 reads SYDVKM. CDR3: CASSPPGQGGQPQHF. The CDR3 nucleotides read TGTGCCAGCAGTCCTCCGGGACAGGGAGGTCAGCCCCAGCATTTT. The entire variable domain, with the rest obtained from reference TRBV28 and TRBJ1-5, is as follows: DVKVTQSSRYLVKRTGEKVFLECVQDMDHENMFWYRQDPGLGLRLIYFSYDVKMKEKGDIPEGYSVSREKKERFSLILESASTNQTSMYLCASSPPGQGGQPQHFGDGTRLSIL.

V usage is TRBV7-2 and J usage is TRBJ2-5; 7 bases are shared with TRBD1. The V and J ends lost 5 bases and 0 bases, in that order; junction bases with no gene match: 6. The germline CDR1 and CDR2 sequences are SGHTA and FQGNSA. The CDR3 has 15 residues. The CDR3 nucleotides read TGTGCCAGCAGCCCGGGACAGCCTCACCAAGAGACCCAGTACTTC. Its protein is CASSPGQPHQETQYF.

This clonotype has ten or more counts. CDR3 DNA sequence: TGTGCCAGCAGTTCCACGGGGGCGCGGGGCTATGGCTACACCTTC. It yields the protein CASSSTGARGYGYTF. The rearrangement joins TRBV6-2 or TRBV6-3 to TRBJ1-2; possibly TRBD1 for D (6 bases). Germline assignment: CDR1 MNHEY and CDR2 SVGEGT. The CDR3 covers 15 residues. The V end was cut by 4 bases, the J end by 4 bases, with 16 bases between.

This clonotype was detected only a few times. The genes are TRBV15 and TRBJ2-3, with D uncertain. This CDR3 contains 14 residues. Trimming left V 1 base short and J 2 bases short, with 7 bases between. Germline V gene lookup returns CDR1 LNHNV and CDR2 YYDKDF (reference sequence). The CDR3 region has the DNA TGTGCCACCAGCAGAGGAGGAGCCACAGATACGCAGTATTTT. Its protein is CATSRGGATDTQYF.

This clonotype was picked up many times. The chain recombines TRBV19 with TRBJ1-5; D possibly corresponds to TRBD1 (6 bases). CDR3 size: 15 residues. Trimming shortened V by 1 base and J by 3 bases, and 10 bases separated the two germline ends. Germline lookup yields CDR1 LNHDA and CDR2 SQIVND (reference sequence). The DNA of the CDR3 is TGTGCCAGTAGTATAGGTGGACAGTACAATCAGCCCCAGCATTTT. Translating gives CASSIGGQYNQPQHF. The full variable domain, completed using reference TRBV19 and TRBJ1-5, is DGGITQSPKYLFRKEGQNVTLSCEQNLNHDAMYWYRQDPGQGLRLIYYSQIVNDFQKGDIAEGYSVSREKKESFPLTVTSAQKNPTAFYLCASSIGGQYNQPQHFGDGTRLSIL.

This clonotype was seen more than once but under ten times. V usage is TRBV20-1 and J usage is TRBJ1-2, with no clear D. Germline V gene lookup returns CDR1 DFQATT and CDR2 SNEGSKA (reference sequence). The CDR3 runs 12 residues. V lost 5 bases to trimming and J lost 3 bases, with 10 bases between them. The CDR3 reads CSAPRSDYGYTF. The CDR3 DNA follows: TGCAGTGCTCCCCGCTCGGACTATGGCTACACCTTC.